The 7 T cell receptor beta chains listed next were all sequenced from one sample in a study of cytomegalovirus exposure and HLA in healthy donors. Vbeta (60) and Jbeta (13) primers were used in the PCR. Some clones are missing from TCRdb's copy, which holds only in-frame ones; the method was immunoSEQ multiplex PCR. Of around 80,000 clones listed, around 84% are singletons. The specimen sequenced was PBMCs. All receptors derive from a man in his forties in good health and CMV-seronegative.

V is TRBV10-3 and J is TRBJ2-3, with 9 bases identical to TRBD2. Per germline, CDR1 ENHRY and CDR2 SYGVKD. The CDR3 totals 16 residues. Trimming removed 3 bases from V and 0 bases from J; junction bases left unmatched: 4. CDR3 sequence: CAISETSGPSTDTQYF. CDR3 DNA: TGTGCCATCAGTGAAACTAGCGGGCCGAGCACAGATACGCAGTATTTT.

The chain carries TRBV5-4 and TRBJ1-1, with 8 bases aligning to TRBD1. CDR3 size: 15 residues. V lost 0 bases and J lost 4; bases outside the gene matches: 5. Germline-derived CDR1 and CDR2 are SGHNT and YYREEE (reference sequence). The CDR3 DNA reads as TGTGCCAGCAGCTTGGGGGCAGGGGGCGTCACTGAAGCTTTCTTT. Its protein product is CASSLGAGGVTEAFF.

CDR3 bases: TGTGCCAGCAGCTTGATGGCGGGAGGCCCCACAGATACGCAGTATTTT. This encodes CASSLMAGGPTDTQYF. The J gene is TRBJ2-3, the V gene TRBV5-4; 8 bases fit TRBD2. V lost 1 base and J lost 2; bases outside the gene matches: 6. The CDR3 runs to 16 residues. Germline V gives CDR1 SGHNT, CDR2 YYREEE (reference sequence). Supplemented by reference TRBV5-4 and TRBJ2-3, the full variable domain reads ETGVTQSPTHLIKTRGQQVTLRCSSQSGHNTVSWYQQALGQGPQFIFQYYREEENGRGNFPPRFSGLQFPNYSSELNVNALELDDSALYLCASSLMAGGPTDTQYFGPGTRLTVL.

The chain carries TRBV6-1 and TRBJ2-7; 13 nucleotides agree with TRBD2. The V and J ends lost 2 bases and 3 bases, in that order; junction bases with no gene match: 19. The CDR3 is 21 residues long. CDR1 is MNHNS and CDR2 is SASEGT in the germline V gene. This chain's CDR3 is CASSEWVPGLAGRIDIYEQYF. CDR3 in DNA: TGTGCCAGCAGTGAATGGGTACCGGGACTAGCGGGACGAATCGATATCTACGAGCAGTACTTC.

The chain combines TRBV10-1 with TRBJ1-1, with 11 bases aligning to TRBD1. Germline values: CDR1 WNHNN, CDR2 SYGVQD (reference sequence). The J segment lost 3 bases and the V segment lost 2 bases, leaving 5 bases of the junction unmatched. The CDR3 spans 16 residues. In DNA form, the CDR3 reads TGCGCCAGCAGTGAGAGAGGACAGGGGGCTGACACTGAAGCTTTCTTT. This codes for CASSERGQGADTEAFF.

The V gene is TRBV28, the J gene TRBJ2-7; D remains unclear. Germline assignment: CDR1 MDHEN and CDR2 SYDVKM. The CDR3 sequence is 13 residues long. Trimming shortened V by 3 bases and J by 3 bases, and 9 bases separated the two germline ends. The CDR3 sequence is CASSFLGLYEQYF. CDR3 nucleotides: TGTGCCAGCAGTTTTCTGGGCCTCTACGAGCAGTACTTC.

In the case of this clone: The sample contains more than one DNA sequence encoding this CDR3. The genes are TRBV9 and TRBJ2-3; 8 bases are a match to TRBD2. CDR3 length: 16 residues. Germline V gene data show CDR1 as SGDLS and CDR2 as YYNGEE. V lost 0 bases and J lost 2; bases outside the gene matches: 5. CDR3 bases: TGTGCCAGCAGCGTAGAAGGGACTAGATCCACAGATACGCAGTATTTT. It specifies CASSVEGTRSTDTQYF. The full variable domain, rest sourced from reference TRBV9 and TRBJ2-3, is DSGVTQTPKHLITATGQRVTLRCSPRSGDLSVYWYQQSLDQGLQFLIQYYNGEERAKGNILERFSAQQFPDLHSELNLSSLELGDSALYFCASSVEGTRSTDTQYFGPGTRLTVL.